The rows below give T cell receptor beta chains drawn from one sample of a study of T cell responses to AZD1222 COVID-19 vaccine. The protocol was immunoSEQ multiplex PCR, while the TCRdb copy is restricted to in-frame clones and leaves out a portion. Of around 100,000 clones listed, about 90% are singletons. The starting material was peripheral blood, obtained on day 0 of AZD1222 vaccination. The receptors come from an adult in good health. Each CDR3 is given with its conserved first and last residue. The D gene is left open where the match is weak. Clone sizes are given selectively: once, few, many, or a class where the clone is expanded.

d_gene	v_gene	j_gene	abundance	CDR3nt	CDR3aa
-	TRBV18	TRBJ2-3	-	TGTGCCAGCTCACTTATCCAACCGGGACCGAAGAAAGATACGCAGTATTTT	CASSLIQPGPKKDTQYF
TRBD1	TRBV2	TRBJ1-2	-	TGTGCCAGCAACCCCGAAGGGGGACAGGGTTGGACCGCACGACCCTATGGCTACACCTTC	CASNPEGGQGWTARPYGYTF
-	TRBV27	TRBJ2-2	-	TGTGCCAGCAGTCCCCAGGGGACGAACACCGGGGAGCTGTTTTTT	CASSPQGTNTGELFF
TRBD1	TRBV5-6	TRBJ1-2	-	TGTGCCAGCAGCTTGGGGGGACAGGGGGCTGGTGGCTACACCTTC	CASSLGGQGAGGYTF
-	TRBV7-2	TRBJ2-3	-	TGTGCCAGCAGCCAGGGGATCACAGATACGCAGTATTTT	CASSQGITDTQYF
TRBD1	TRBV7-3	TRBJ2-1	-	TGTGCCAGCAGCCTACCGGGACAGATGAGTCGGGAGCAGTTCTTC	CASSLPGQMSREQFF
-	TRBV7-7	TRBJ2-2	-	TGTGCTAGCAGCGGATCTCAGAGCGCGAACACCGGGGAGCTGTTTTTT	CASSGSQSANTGELFF
-	TRBV5-1	TRBJ2-7	-	TGCGCCAGCAGCCCCACCCGGGACCTAGGTTACGAGCAGTACTTC	CASSPTRDLGYEQYF
-	TRBV29-1	TRBJ2-3	-	TGCAGCGTTGAAGAAGGGGACGATGGAGATACGCAGTATTTT	CSVEEGDDGDTQYF
-	TRBV15	TRBJ2-2	-	TGTGCCACCAGCAGAGATAGACAGAGAAACACCGGGGAGCTGTTTTTT	CATSRDRQRNTGELFF
-	TRBV7-9	TRBJ2-1	once	TGTGCCAGCAGCATTCTGGGACCTCACAATGAGCAGTTCTTC	CASSILGPHNEQFF
-	TRBV7-9	TRBJ1-2	-	TGTGCCAGCAGCTTAGAGCACTATGGCTACACCTTC	CASSLEHYGYTF
-	TRBV19	TRBJ1-3	once	TGTGCCAGTAGTGTGACCGGGCCTGGGGAAAACACCATATATTTT	CASSVTGPGENTIYF
-	TRBV7-8	TRBJ1-2	-	TGTGCCAGCAGCTCCTCCAGGAACTATGGCTACACCTTC	CASSSSRNYGYTF
-	TRBV30	TRBJ1-4	-	TGTGCCTGGAGTGGGACTTCGGAGGAGCCTAATGAAAAACTGTTTTTT	CAWSGTSEEPNEKLFF
-	TRBV6-5	TRBJ2-3	-	TGTGCCAGTACCCGGGGGGCCGAGAGCACAGATACGCAGTATTTT	CASTRGAESTDTQYF
TRBD1	TRBV24-1	TRBJ1-5	once	TGTGCCACCAGTGATCAGGGGGCAGTTCAGCCCCAGCATTTT	CATSDQGAVQPQHF
TRBD1	TRBV7-9	TRBJ2-5	once	TGTGCCAGCAGCTTGGGACAGGGAGGAAGGGAGACCCAGTACTTC	CASSLGQGGRETQYF
-	TRBV6-6	TRBJ2-1	-	TGTGCCGCGTCCAGGCTTCAGGGGGGCATCTACAATGAGCAGTTCTTC	CAASRLQGGIYNEQFF
-	TRBV4-2	TRBJ1-5	-	TGTGCCAGCAGCCAAGCGGTCAATCAGCCCCAGCATTTT	CASSQAVNQPQHF
TRBD1	TRBV2	TRBJ2-7	-	TGTGCCAGCAGAGGGGGCCCCTACGAGCAGTACTTC	CASRGGPYEQYF
TRBD1	TRBV7-9	TRBJ1-6	-	TGTGCCAGCAGCATACAGGGGGTTGCTTCACCCCTCCACTTT	CASSIQGVASPLHF
-	TRBV4-1	TRBJ1-6	-	TGCGCCAGCAGCCAAGAACGAGGGGATTCACCCCTCCACTTT	CASSQERGDSPLHF
TRBD1	TRBV4-1	TRBJ1-5	-	TGCGCCAGCAGCCAAGGAACAGGGGATCAGCCCCAGCATTTT	CASSQGTGDQPQHF
-	TRBV10-3	TRBJ1-1	-	TGTGCCATCAGGGACCCATGGGGCAGAGCCACTGAAGCTTTCTTT	CAIRDPWGRATEAFF
-	TRBV7-9	TRBJ2-2	-	TGTGCCAGCACCAAAACGGGAGACACCGGGGAGCTGTTTTTT	CASTKTGDTGELFF
-	TRBV3-1/TRBV3-2	TRBJ1-6	-	TGTGCCAGCAGCCAAGATGAGGGGAAGAGCTCCTATAATTCACCCCTCCACTTT	CASSQDEGKSSYNSPLHF
-	TRBV7-9	TRBJ2-2	-	TGTGCCAGCAGCTTAGGGGGAGTCGGGGAGCTGTTTTTT	CASSLGGVGELFF
-	TRBV19	TRBJ1-5	once	TGTGCCAGTAGTACAAACAGGGATCAGCCCCAGCATTTT	CASSTNRDQPQHF
-	TRBV7-2	TRBJ1-1	-	TGTGCCAGCAGCTCCCGGACGGGAGAAGCTTTCTTT	CASSSRTGEAFF
-	TRBV29-1	TRBJ2-3	-	TGCAGCGTTGTGGGGGGGGCGGCAGATACGCAGTATTTT	CSVVGGAADTQYF
-	TRBV19	TRBJ1-2	few	TGTGCCAGTAGGTCCGGGAGCGGTGGCTACACCTTC	CASRSGSGGYTF
-	TRBV19	TRBJ1-5	-	TGTGCCAGTAGTGACCCCGCGGGGAGCAATCAGCCCCAGCATTTT	CASSDPAGSNQPQHF
-	TRBV6-6	TRBJ2-7	-	TGTGCCAGCAGGGCAGGGACCTACGAGCAGTACTTC	CASRAGTYEQYF
TRBD2	TRBV7-2	TRBJ2-1	-	TGTGCCAGCAGCTTAGTGGTGACTAGCGGGGGTATGGAGCAGTTCTTC	CASSLVVTSGGMEQFF
-	TRBV7-9	TRBJ2-4	-	TGTGCCAGCAGCTTACGGGACGGGGGTAGCATTCAGTACTTC	CASSLRDGGSIQYF
-	TRBV3-1/TRBV3-2	TRBJ1-6	-	TGTGCCAGCAGCCAAGGCCAGGCTAATTCACCCCTCCACTTT	CASSQGQANSPLHF
-	TRBV7-9	TRBJ1-4	-	TGTGCCAGCAGCTTCACGGGAGGCGAAAAACTGTTTTTT	CASSFTGGEKLFF
-	TRBV12-3/TRBV12-4	TRBJ1-3	-	TGTGCCAGCAGCCCCGGGGGGGGCAACACCATATATTTT	CASSPGGGNTIYF
-	TRBV21-1	TRBJ2-1	few	TGTGCCAGCAGCATCCGGGACAGGGACAATGAGCAGTTCTTC	CASSIRDRDNEQFF
TRBD1	TRBV15	TRBJ1-3	-	TGTGCCACCAGCCCCTCGCTCTGGGACAGAAGAAACACCATATATTTT	CATSPSLWDRRNTIYF
-	TRBV5-1	TRBJ1-1	-	TGCGCCAGCAGCTATATCGGCCCGAACACTGAAGCTTTCTTT	CASSYIGPNTEAFF
TRBD2	TRBV9	TRBJ2-5	-	TGTGCCAGCAGCGTATCCGGGACTATGGAGGGGACCCAGTACTTC	CASSVSGTMEGTQYF
TRBD2	TRBV20-1	TRBJ2-3	-	TGCAGTGCTAGTAGGACTAGCGGGGGGGCGGATACGCAGTATTTT	CSASRTSGGADTQYF
-	TRBV30	TRBJ2-5	-	TGTGCCTGGAGTAACAAGGGCTCTGAGACCCAGTACTTC	CAWSNKGSETQYF
-	TRBV29-1	TRBJ1-2	-	TGCAGCGTTGCCCTAGGGTCGGCGAGGGGCTATGGCTACACCTTC	CSVALGSARGYGYTF
-	TRBV7-2	TRBJ1-2	few	TGTGCCAGCAGCTTACAGGGAGGGTATGGCTACACCTTC	CASSLQGGYGYTF
-	TRBV18	TRBJ2-1	-	TGTGCCAGCTCCTGGAGGGACAGCCGTGACAATGAGCAGTTCTTC	CASSWRDSRDNEQFF
-	TRBV7-2	TRBJ1-5	-	TGTGCCAGCAGCTTACAGTCGGGGGTTTATCAGCCCCAGCATTTT	CASSLQSGVYQPQHF
-	TRBV5-4	TRBJ1-2	-	TGTGCCAGCCTCGGGGTTGGCTATGGCTACACCTTC	CASLGVGYGYTF
-	TRBV9	TRBJ2-5	-	TGTGCCAGCAGCTCGGGCGGGGCCCAAGAGACCCAGTACTTC	CASSSGGAQETQYF
-	TRBV27	TRBJ2-1	-	TGTGCCAGCAGTTTAGCCGGGACTCCGTTTGGGGAGCAGTTCTTC	CASSLAGTPFGEQFF
-	TRBV7-9	TRBJ2-1	-	TGTGCCAGCAGCTCACAGGGCAATGAGCAGTTCTTC	CASSSQGNEQFF